The 4 T cell receptor beta chains listed next were all sequenced from one sample in a study of cytomegalovirus exposure and HLA in healthy donors. Amplification used 60 Vbeta primers and 13 Jbeta primers. The method was immunoSEQ multiplex PCR; TCRdb's version includes in-frame clones alone and lacks a portion of them. The sample holds some 86,000 clones, around 64% seen once. Sequenced: PBMCs. All receptors derive from a man aged 25-45 years in good health and CMV-seronegative.

The gene calls are TRBV7-9 and TRBJ1-2, with 7 bases identical to TRBD1. The CDR3 loop spans 13 amino acids. Germline lookup yields CDR1 SEHNR and CDR2 FQNEAQ (reference sequence). V lost 5 bases, J lost 6 bases, and 6 bases stayed unmatched. The CDR3 spells CASSGPTGHGYTF. The DNA for the CDR3 is TGTGCCAGCAGCGGGCCGACAGGGCATGGCTACACCTTC.

This chain uses TRBV4-3 with TRBJ1-2; 10 bases line up with TRBD1. CDR1 is LGHNA and CDR2 is YSLEER in the germline V gene. CDR3 length: 14 residues. The junction had 1 base not matched to a gene; V was cut back by 4 bases and J by 2 bases. The CDR3 DNA reads as TGCGCCAGCAGCCGGACAGGGGGAAACTATGGCTACACCTTC. This codes for CASSRTGGNYGYTF.

The V call is TRBV10-2, the J call TRBJ2-5; D is unresolved. This CDR3 comprises 12 residues. Between the trimmed V and J ends, which lost 3 bases and 1 base, there was a span of 3 bases. Germline V lookup: CDR1 WSHSY, CDR2 SAAADI. CDR3 loop: CASSDSQETQYF. The CDR3 DNA follows: TGCGCCAGCAGTGACTCCCAAGAGACCCAGTACTTC.

The chain couples TRBV6-5 to TRBJ1-2; perhaps TRBD1 as D (5 bases). Trimming cost V 0 bases and J 6 bases, with 14 bases left between them. Germline V CDR1 and CDR2: MNHEY, SVGAGI. This CDR3 spans 15 amino acids. The chain's CDR3 is CASSYSTGRADGYTF. DNA of the CDR3: TGTGCCAGCAGTTACTCGACCGGCAGGGCAGATGGCTACACCTTC.